A single sample gave rise to the 7 T cell receptor beta chains below, sequenced in a study of cytomegalovirus exposure and HLA in healthy donors. The PCR employed 60 Vbeta primers together with 13 Jbeta primers. Sequenced by immunoSEQ multiplex PCR; TCRdb stores in-frame clones only, minus some. The sample contains more than 150,000 clones, more than 75% of which appear only once. Sequenced material: PBMCs. These receptors were obtained from a woman between 50 and 59 years old in good health and CMV-seropositive.

This clone was detected only a few times. V usage is TRBV11-2 and J usage is TRBJ2-2, with D perhaps matching TRBD2 (5 bases). The CDR3 sequence is 14 residues long. CDR1 and CDR2 (germline): SGHAT, FQNNGV. Trimming pared 4 bases from V and 7 bases from J, leaving 13 bases between. CDR3 nucleotide sequence: TGTGCCAGCAGCTCACGGCGGGCAGACGGGGAGCTGTTTTTT. Translating it yields CASSSRRADGELFF.

Comments on this clone: A junction boundary mismatches the germline segment, possibly from a read error. The J gene is TRBJ2-1, the V gene TRBV7-9; the D gene is possibly TRBD1 (6 bases). The germline CDR1 and CDR2 sequences are SEHNR and FQNEAQ (reference sequence). The CDR3 length is 12 residues. CDR3 in DNA: TGTTCCAGCAGCTCAGGGGTTAATGAGCAGTTCTTC. It is translated as CSSSSGVNEQFF.

This chain joins TRBV7-3 and TRBJ2-3; D not resolved. Between the trimmed V and J ends, which lost 3 bases and 0 bases, there was a span of 7 bases. The germline V gene has CDR1 SGHTA and CDR2 FQGTGA. This CDR3 has 14 amino acids. CDR3 amino acids: CASSFGPSTDTQYF. Here the CDR3 DNA reads TGTGCCAGCAGCTTTGGGCCCAGCACAGATACGCAGTATTTT.

J is TRBJ2-7 and V is TRBV7-9; 7 nucleotides match TRBD2. Germline assignment: CDR1 SEHNR and CDR2 FQNEAQ (reference sequence). The CDR3 contains 14 residues. The V gene end was trimmed by 2 bases and the J gene end by 5 bases; junction bases not matched to a gene: 6. The CDR3 bases are TGTGCCAGCAGCTTAACAACAGCGGGGCACGAGCAGTACTTC. It encodes CASSLTTAGHEQYF.

The rearrangement uses TRBV5-5 and TRBJ1-2; 7 positions agree with TRBD1. The CDR3 is 13 amino acids. V lost 5 bases and J lost 4; bases outside the gene matches: 5. Germline CDR1 reads SGHKS; CDR2 reads YYEKEE (reference sequence). CDR3 region: CASREQGIYGYTF. The CDR3 nucleotides read TGTGCCAGCAGGGAACAGGGGATCTATGGCTACACCTTC.

Worth noting for this clone: The same CDR3 can be traced to other DNA sequences in this sample. This chain connects TRBV5-1 to TRBJ1-5; TRBD1 is a possible D gene (5 bases). Germline-derived CDR1 and CDR2 are SGHRS and YFSETQ. The CDR3 runs 14 residues. With 0 bases removed from V and 4 bases from J, the gap between germline ends came to 8 bases. CDR3 sequence: CASSLGQPNQPQHF. In nucleotides, the CDR3 is TGCGCCAGCAGCTTGGGACAGCCTAATCAGCCCCAGCATTTT.

The J gene is TRBJ1-4, the V gene TRBV27; 7 nucleotides match TRBD1. V trimming: 6 bases; J trimming: 8 bases; junction bases outside the gene matches: 15. Germline lookup yields CDR1 MNHEY and CDR2 SMNVEV (reference sequence). The CDR3 contains 16 residues. CDR3 in amino acids: CASSQPRGGGWEKLFF. The CDR3 coding sequence is TGTGCCAGCAGCCAGCCCCGTGGAGGGGGCTGGGAAAAACTGTTTTTT.